Here is one T cell receptor beta chain with its context. Its antigen is not identified. TCRdb used MiXCR to reprocess the reads, holding one entry per CDR3 protein. Of about 6,500 distinct CDR3 sequences listed, over 15% are singletons. From germline, CDR1 is DFQATT and CDR2 SNEGSKA (reference sequence). The CDR3 extends over 16 amino acids. V gave up 3 bases and J gave up 0 bases; unmatched junction bases: 8. This sample stems from a study of liver allograft versus peripheral blood T cells. Study information: Transplanted livers held T cell receptor repertoires, and these were compared with repertoires in recipients' peripheral blood.

Study-wide results and limits: Liver allograft and peripheral blood T cell receptor repertoires reportedly differed.

The chain uses TRBV20-1 and TRBJ2-1; 7 nucleotides line up with TRBD2. The sequence derives from a human patient who had a liver transplant. These T cells may partly come from the graft donor. CDR3 in DNA: TGCAGTGCTAGGACGGCGGGGGAAAACTCCTACAATGAGCAGTTCTTC. Its translation: CSARTAGENSYNEQFF.